The 32 T cell receptor beta chains below all came from one sample that was sequenced in a study of post-analysis software for immune sequencing data. Study-level results: Five TRBV segments occurring more often in patients than controls included TRBV5-6, TRBV5-1 and TRBV20-1.

These receptors are not linked to any known antigen. Unique molecular identifiers featured in each of the TCR beta cDNA libraries. TCRdb processed the PCR reads anew with MiXCR; each CDR3 protein has one entry. Of some 690,000 distinct CDR3 sequences detected, about 60% appear once; the ten largest clones hold roughly 12%. The material sequenced was blood. Receptors were obtained from a girl aged 2 to 10 with multiple sclerosis.

The genes are TRBV27 and TRBJ2-7, with D hard to call. The CDR3 is 12 residues long. Deletions cut 5 bases from V and 3 bases from J, with 8 bases between. CDR1 and CDR2 (germline): MNHEY, SMNVEV (reference sequence). The CDR3 DNA follows: TGTGCCAGCAGTCCAACCCACTACGAGCAGTACTTC. It specifies CASSPTHYEQYF.

The V call is TRBV10-3, the J call TRBJ2-1, with 11 positions matching TRBD1. The CDR3 sequence is 15 residues long. V dropped 5 bases and J dropped 5; count of bases not matched to a gene: 5. Germline loops: CDR1 ENHRY, CDR2 SYGVKD. The DNA for the CDR3 is TGTGCCATCAGTCCCGGACAGGGGGCAAACAATGAGCAGTTCTTC. Translating it yields CAISPGQGANNEQFF.

CDR3 sequence reads: CASSFGTILGDETQYF. DNA for the CDR3: TGTGCCAGCAGCTTCGGGACAATCCTAGGGGATGAGACCCAGTACTTC. The V gene is TRBV7-9, the J gene TRBJ2-5; TRBD1 might be the D (6 bases). The V end lost 3 bases, the J end lost 5 bases, and 19 bases lay between the germline ends. CDR1 is SEHNR and CDR2 is FQNEAQ in the germline V gene (reference sequence). CDR3 length: 16 residues. The whole variable domain, remainder taken from reference TRBV7-9 and TRBJ2-5, is DTGVSQNPRHKITKRGQNVTFRCDPISEHNRLYWYRQTLGQGPEFLTYFQNEAQLEKSRLLSDRFSAERPKGSFSTLEIQRTEQGDSAMYLCASSFGTILGDETQYFGPGTRLLVL.

This clonotype turned up a few times. The rearrangement joins TRBV2 to TRBJ1-6, with 7 bases lining up with TRBD1. Germline V gene data show CDR1 as SNHLY and CDR2 as FYNNEI. J gave up 10 bases and V 4 bases, and 7 bases lay outside the gene matches. The CDR3 covers 14 residues. In nucleotides, the CDR3 is TGTGCCAGCAGTGGTGGAAAGGGGGCCTCACCCCTCCACTTT. Translated: CASSGGKGASPLHF.

The sample holds a few counts of this clonotype. The V and J genes are TRBV7-3 and TRBJ1-1; D unresolved. The germline V gene has CDR1 SGHTA and CDR2 FQGTGA. V lost 1 base and J 1 base, leaving 7 bases between the germline ends. This CDR3 comprises 14 residues. CDR3 in DNA: TGTGCCAGCAGCTTAAATCAGTGGAACACTGAAGCTTTCTTT. Translated, it gives CASSLNQWNTEAFF.

The sample holds one count of this clonotype. In DNA form, the CDR3 reads TGCAGCGCTGGGGGGGCTGCCTACCAAGAGACCCAGTACTTC. Translating gives CSAGGAAYQETQYF. The J gene is TRBJ2-5, the V gene TRBV29-1, with D perhaps matching TRBD2 (7 bases). Per the germline V gene, CDR1 is SQVTM and CDR2 is ANQGSEA. Deletions cut 7 bases from V and 0 bases from J, with 15 bases between. This CDR3 is 14 amino acids long. Full variable domain (outside the CDR3, taken from reference TRBV29-1 and TRBJ2-5): SAVISQKPSRDICQRGTSLTIQCQVDSQVTMMFWYRQQPGQSLTLIATANQGSEATYESGFVIDKFPISRPNLTFSTLTVSNMSPEDSSIYLCSAGGAAYQETQYFGPGTRLLVL.

The rearrangement links TRBV5-1 to TRBJ2-4; 8 nucleotides align to TRBD1. Judging by the DNA end, TRBJ2-7 fits better; the J call may be wrong. CDR1 is SGHRS and CDR2 is YFSETQ in the germline V gene. CDR3 length: 15 amino acids. CDR3 protein: CASSSIRDRSNEQYF. CDR3 coding DNA: TGCGCCAGCAGCTCTATCCGGGACAGGAGCAACGAGCAGTACTTC.

This clonotype has just a few counts. The chain is built from TRBV10-3 and TRBJ2-2; the D gene is possibly TRBD2 (6 bases). Between the trimmed V and J ends, which lost 5 bases and 0 bases, there was a span of 10 bases. Germline CDR1 reads ENHRY; CDR2 reads SYGVKD. The CDR3 covers 15 residues. CDR3 residues: CAISSRGTNTGELFF. The CDR3 DNA follows: TGTGCCATCAGTTCCCGGGGGACGAACACCGGGGAGCTGTTTTTT.

The DNA for the CDR3 is TGTGCCAGTAGAGGCAGAACTTACAATGAGCAGTTCTTC. As protein: CASRGRTYNEQFF. The chain employs TRBV7-9 and TRBJ2-1, with unresolved D. The CDR3 has 13 amino acids. Germline CDR1 is SEHNR and CDR2 is FQNEAQ (reference sequence). The V end lost 9 bases, the J end lost 4 bases, and 13 bases lay between the germline ends.

This clonotype was found once. The chain has TRBV10-3 and TRBJ2-5; 8 nucleotides match TRBD1. The germline CDR1 and CDR2 sequences are ENHRY and SYGVKD. The CDR3 consists of 15 residues. The J segment lost 11 bases and the V segment lost 7 bases, leaving 18 bases of the junction unmatched. CDR3 DNA sequence: TGTGCCATCACTCCAACGGACAGGACAGGGCAAGAGCAGTACTTC. Its protein is CAITPTDRTGQEQYF.

This rearrangement joins TRBV9 to TRBJ2-6, with D hard to call. CDR1 and CDR2 from the germline V gene are SGDLS and YYNGEE. Trimming shortened V by 4 bases and J by 1 base, and 15 bases separated the two germline ends. The CDR3 is 17 amino acids. The CDR3 DNA follows: TGTGCCAGCAGCCAAACCCTACTGACGTCTGGGGCCAACGTCCTGACTTTC. As protein: CASSQTLLTSGANVLTF.

The rearrangement links TRBV3-1 to TRBJ2-3; 12 bases map to TRBD2. There are 17 residues in the CDR3. The germline gives CDR1 LGHDT, CDR2 YNNKEL (reference sequence). The trim removed 1 base at V and 3 bases at J, leaving 5 bases unmatched. The CDR3 nucleotides read TGTGCCAGCAGCCAAGGAACGACTAGCGGGAGTACAGATACGCAGTATTTT. Residues: CASSQGTTSGSTDTQYF.

This rearrangement joins TRBV24-1 to TRBJ1-2, with D uncertain. From germline, CDR1 is KGHDR and CDR2 SFDVKD. CDR3 length: 13 amino acids. The V end lost 4 bases, the J end lost 6 bases, and 11 bases lay between the germline ends. DNA for the CDR3: TGTGCCACCAGTGACGGGCCCCAGCATGGCTACACCTTC. Translating it yields CATSDGPQHGYTF.

The CDR3 DNA reads as TGCGCCAGCACATCACTACTATCCTGGGAAGGCTACACCTTC. Translation gives CASTSLLSWEGYTF. This chain connects TRBV4-1 to TRBJ1-2; unclear D gene. Germline V gene data show CDR1 as MGHRA and CDR2 as YSYEKL. There are 14 residues in the CDR3. V was shortened by 7 bases and J by 8 bases, with 20 bases between the two germline ends.

J is TRBJ2-1 and V is TRBV20-1; 7 bases align to TRBD2. Trimming cost V 3 bases and J 0 bases; bases outside gene matches: 2. The CDR3 is made up of 14 amino acids. CDR1 is DFQATT, CDR2 SNEGSKA, per germline (reference sequence). This CDR3 reads CSARRGYSYNEQFF. The CDR3, as DNA: TGCAGTGCTAGGCGGGGGTACTCCTACAATGAGCAGTTCTTC.

The CDR3 coding sequence is TGTGCCAGCAGCTCCTTAGCGGGGCCCACCGGGGAGCTGTTTTTT. Translating it yields CASSSLAGPTGELFF. V gene TRBV11-1 combines with J gene TRBJ2-2; 8 nucleotides align to TRBD2. Unmatched junction bases numbered 5, after V lost 4 bases and J lost 4 bases. The germline gives CDR1 SGHAT, CDR2 FQDESV (reference sequence). The length of the CDR3 is 15 residues. The full variable domain, completed using reference TRBV11-1 and TRBJ2-2, is EAEVAQSPRYKITEKSQAVAFWCDPISGHATLYWYRQILGQGPELLVQFQDESVVDDSQLPKDRFSAERLKGVDSTLKIQPAELGDSAMYLCASSSLAGPTGELFFGEGSRLTVL.

This clonotype was detected a few times. This chain uses TRBV4-1 with TRBJ2-1; 13 nucleotides align to TRBD2. CDR1 is MGHRA and CDR2 is YSYEKL in the germline V gene. With V trimmed by 0 bases and J by 7 bases, 9 bases remained unmatched. CDR3 size: 18 residues. For the CDR3, the DNA is TGCGCCAGCAGCCAAGAAGGGAGGACTAGCGGGGGTAAGAATGAGCAGTTCTTC. This codes for CASSQEGRTSGGKNEQFF.

This chain links TRBV29-1 with TRBJ2-3; 12 nucleotides line up with TRBD2. This CDR3 spans 13 amino acids. The V segment lost 8 bases and the J segment 2 bases; nucleotides outside the gene matches: 2. Germline V CDR1 and CDR2: SQVTM, ANQGSEA. This chain's CDR3 is CSWTSGDTDTQYF. Here the CDR3 DNA reads TGCAGCTGGACTAGCGGGGACACAGATACGCAGTATTTT.

The J gene is TRBJ2-7, the V gene TRBV7-9, with 9 bases matching TRBD2. After removal of 4 bases from V and 3 bases from J, the junction contained 10 bases not matched to a gene. The germline V gene encodes CDR1 SEHNR and CDR2 FQNEAQ (reference sequence). The CDR3 has 16 amino acids. This CDR3 is CASSSRGASGIYEQYF. DNA for the CDR3: TGTGCCAGCAGCTCAAGGGGGGCTAGCGGGATCTACGAGCAGTACTTC.

The V gene is TRBV6-4, the J gene TRBJ1-5; unclear D gene. The CDR3 loop spans 13 amino acids. Per the germline V gene, CDR1 is MRHNA and CDR2 is SNTAGT. Trimming removed 6 bases from V and 7 bases from J, with 13 bases in between. The CDR3 reads CASSTGDFQPQHF. The CDR3 bases are TGTGCCAGCAGCACCGGTGACTTCCAGCCCCAGCATTTT.

V and J are TRBV28 and TRBJ1-1, with D unresolved. The germline V gene encodes CDR1 MDHEN and CDR2 SYDVKM. This CDR3 has 14 amino acids. V was cut by 2 bases and J by 3 bases, with 10 bases left in between. In DNA, the CDR3 is TGTGCCAGCAGTTTAGTACGGCGGGACACTGAAGCTTTCTTT. Translated: CASSLVRRDTEAFF. The full variable domain, with the rest looked up from reference TRBV28 and TRBJ1-1, is DVKVTQSSRYLVKRTGEKVFLECVQDMDHENMFWYRQDPGLGLRLIYFSYDVKMKEKGDIPEGYSVSREKKERFSLILESASTNQTSMYLCASSLVRRDTEAFFGQGTRLTVV.

The V and J genes are TRBV12-3 or TRBV12-4 and TRBJ2-1; D perhaps matches TRBD1 (5 bases). The germline V and J ends were trimmed by 3 bases and 4 bases, with 13 bases remaining between them. The CDR3 runs to 15 residues. The CDR3 is CASSFSGAGYNEQFF. CDR3 in DNA: TGTGCCAGCAGTTTTAGTGGGGCAGGTTACAATGAGCAGTTCTTC.

The gene calls are TRBV5-6 and TRBJ2-1; 8 bases are a match to TRBD1. Germline V gives CDR1 SGHDT, CDR2 YYEEEE. This CDR3 contains 12 residues. V lost 2 bases to trimming and J lost 9 bases; unmatched junction nucleotides: 1. The CDR3 DNA reads TGTGCCAGCAGCTTACAGGGGGGTGAGCAGTTCTTC. Translated, it gives CASSLQGGEQFF.

This clonotype was found a few times. The chain links TRBV7-3 to TRBJ1-1; no reliable D call. This CDR3 has 15 amino acids. V lost 5 bases to trimming and J lost 0 bases, with 13 bases between them. Germline V gives CDR1 SGHTA, CDR2 FQGTGA. DNA for the CDR3: TGTGCCAGCAGCGAACTCGGATCTATGAACACTGAAGCTTTCTTT. Amino acids: CASSELGSMNTEAFF.

This chain connects TRBV12-3 or TRBV12-4 to TRBJ2-1, with D possibly matching TRBD1 (7 bases). Trimming took 1 base from V and 6 from J, leaving 13 bases between them. CDR3 length: 15 amino acids. The CDR3 DNA reads as TGTGCCAGCAGTTTAGGTCAGGGGGGCTTCAATGAGCAGTTCTTC. Residues: CASSLGQGGFNEQFF.

The chain uses TRBV20-1 and TRBJ2-1; 8 positions match TRBD2. The germline CDR1 and CDR2 sequences are DFQATT and SNEGSKA (reference sequence). The CDR3 runs 11 residues. With V trimmed by 6 bases and J by 8 bases, 3 bases remained unmatched. The CDR3 is CSAGLVDEQFF. In DNA form, the CDR3 reads TGCAGTGCGGGACTAGTGGATGAGCAGTTCTTC.

The chain couples TRBV7-9 to TRBJ2-4; TRBD1 matches 8 bases. The J call is doubtful: the DNA matches TRBJ2-7 better. The CDR3 totals 13 residues. The germline V gene has CDR1 SEHNR and CDR2 FQNEAQ (reference sequence). CDR3 in DNA: TGTGCCAGCAGCTTCCATACAGGGGGCGAGCAGTACTTC. Its protein product is CASSFHTGGEQYF.

This chain links TRBV20-1 with TRBJ2-1, with D perhaps assigned TRBD1 or TRBD2 (5 bases each). The V gene lost 0 bases and the J gene lost 6 bases, with 9 bases spanning the gap. Germline values: CDR1 DFQATT, CDR2 SNEGSKA (reference sequence). The CDR3 runs to 13 residues. The CDR3 loop is CSARDGTFNEQFF. The CDR3 bases are TGCAGTGCTAGAGACGGGACCTTCAATGAGCAGTTCTTC.

The chain joins TRBV7-9 to TRBJ1-3; D is ambiguous. Looked up from germline, CDR1 is SEHNR and CDR2 is FQNEAQ (reference sequence). The V end was cut by 1 base, the J end by 0 bases, with 19 bases between. The CDR3 runs 19 residues. CDR3 in amino acids: CASSLELAGRLNSGNTIYF. CDR3 nucleotides: TGTGCCAGCAGCTTAGAGTTGGCCGGCCGCCTGAACTCTGGAAACACCATATATTTT.

The chain links TRBV29-1 to TRBJ2-1; tentative D call: TRBD2 (5 bases). Germline CDR1 and CDR2: SQVTM and ANQGSEA. The CDR3 has 13 amino acids. V lost 6 bases and J lost 13, with 22 bases in between. The CDR3 spells CSVDRGEGRPQFF. In DNA form, the CDR3 reads TGCAGCGTAGACCGCGGTGAGGGCCGTCCCCAGTTCTTC.

The CDR3 spells CASSPLTVNTEAFF. CDR3 bases: TGTGCCAGCAGTCCCTTGACAGTGAACACTGAAGCTTTCTTT. V gene TRBV12-3 or TRBV12-4 combines with J gene TRBJ1-1; D may be TRBD1 (5 bases). V lost 5 bases and J lost 0, with 10 bases in between. The CDR3 is 14 residues long.

The rearrangement links TRBV29-1 to TRBJ2-5; 12 bases line up with TRBD1. Trimming cost V 7 bases and J 5 bases; bases outside gene matches: 2. Germline V gene sequence: CDR1 SQVTM, CDR2 ANQGSEA. CDR3 size: 12 residues. The CDR3 loop reads CSGGTGGETQYF. The CDR3 DNA reads as TGCAGCGGGGGGACAGGGGGCGAGACCCAGTACTTC.